The text below deals with one T cell receptor beta chain. Its antigen remains undetermined. Per-nucleotide qualities are absent, and no much larger clonotype sits a single base away. A single peripheral blood draw of approximately 110 mL on average was collected from each donor into heparinised tubes. Naive, central memory, regulatory and stem cell-like memory CD4+ T cells were sorted on a BD FACSAria II using a panel including CD45RO, CCR7, CD25, CD127, CD95 and CD27. Purity was above 95% for every sorted population. PBMCs were isolated right away by Lymphoprep density gradient centrifugation and were stained directly, without culture. To minimize batch effects, samples were stained and sorted in pairs, one healthy donor with one patient per experiment. There are 14 amino acids in the CDR3, from cysteine to phenylalanine inclusive. Kept here is only the CDR3 DNA, which spans 42 bases and is read in frame from base 1. CDR1 and CDR2, per the germline V gene, are MRHNA and SNTAGT. V trim: 4 bases; J trim: 8 bases; unmatched bases: 6.

The sample comes from a study of beta chain features in type 1 diabetes (dated 2018 in TCRdb). Study-level background: No differences in mean age, gender distribution, total cell number or subset yield were found between patients and healthy donors. In the study, recently diagnosed type 1 diabetes patients and matched healthy donors were compared on the TCRB repertoires of their sorted circulating CD4+ T cell subsets. Naive and central memory subsets were obtained from all 30 or so donors, but regulatory and stem cell-like memory subsets were isolated from only 8 patients and roughly 8 healthy donors. A total of over 95,000,000 sorted cells were examined across all samples, and RNA yield correlated strongly with the number of cells per subset.

The entire amount of isolated RNA was reverse transcribed using the High Capacity cDNA Reverse Transcription Kit, so the sequenced TCRB transcripts were expressed ones. Deep immunoSEQ sequencing was performed on naive, central memory and regulatory T cell samples, with an average of around 3.5 million total reads per sample. After sorted cells were lysed in RLT buffer, RNA was extracted with DNase-treated RNeasy Micro or Mini kits, with the choice depending on cell number. To prevent cross-contamination, every cell subset was processed on its own, while patient and healthy donor samples were processed together. The immunoSEQ multiplex PCR was used to amplify TCRB sequences from cDNA, yielding 87-bp fragments that span the CDR3 region. The amplicons were sequenced using the Illumina HiSeq platform. On the authors' methods: PCR bias was computationally corrected using synthetic template baselines, reads within Hamming distance 2 were collapsed, and singletons that could not be merged were discarded. Reads were aligned to IMGT to assign V, D and J genes, CDR3 length, and insertions or deletions at six rearrangement sites. Within each subset, clonotype counts were normalized to sorted cell number, and only after that were true diversity and Gini coefficients computed with the tcR R package. The overlap coefficient, calculated on TCRB nucleotide sequences, was used to measure repertoire sharing. Out-of-frame TCRB sequences from naive cells were analyzed as a proxy for the pre-selection repertoire. TCRdb obtained this table from immuneACCESS and retained in-frame rearrangements with V and J assigned. These tables miss some clones; where compared with another copy, unresolved V genes account for less than half of the shortfall, and the remainder is unexplained. That table supplies the V and J calls and clone size; D and trimming were determined from the DNA. The sample records a few hundred thousand clones, around 24% of which are singletons. The ten largest clonotypes hold about 0.012% of the sample.

What the study reported, not specific to this receptor: HLA sub-analyses involved small numbers of individuals, so any influence of HLA type on TCRB rearrangement remained unresolved. At VDJ recombination sites, type 1 diabetes patients had fewer insertions and more deleted nucleotides, which implies abnormalities in thymic rearrangement. A moderate but significant shortening of TCRB CDR3 length was observed in type 1 diabetes patients in all four CD4+ subsets. Because cDNA was sequenced instead of genomic DNA, highly expressing activated cells could be over-represented, though the groups showed no difference in activation or CD3 levels. Naive, central memory and regulatory TCRB repertoires appeared more similar among patients than among healthy donors. PCR might favor shorter templates, but patient and control samples were amplified and corrected together, so any skew would affect both groups equally.

Sequenced material: naive CD4+ T cells from blood. The sample's cell subset or site label, in plain terms: true naive CD4+ T cells. The sequence is built from TRBV6-4 and TRBJ2-1, with 9 bases matching TRBD2. This receptor was taken from a woman under 40 with type 1 diabetes. Here the CDR3 is given as CASSVTAGGYEQFF. The DNA is TGTGCCAGCAGTGTGACAGCGGGAGGCTATGAGCAGTTCTTC.